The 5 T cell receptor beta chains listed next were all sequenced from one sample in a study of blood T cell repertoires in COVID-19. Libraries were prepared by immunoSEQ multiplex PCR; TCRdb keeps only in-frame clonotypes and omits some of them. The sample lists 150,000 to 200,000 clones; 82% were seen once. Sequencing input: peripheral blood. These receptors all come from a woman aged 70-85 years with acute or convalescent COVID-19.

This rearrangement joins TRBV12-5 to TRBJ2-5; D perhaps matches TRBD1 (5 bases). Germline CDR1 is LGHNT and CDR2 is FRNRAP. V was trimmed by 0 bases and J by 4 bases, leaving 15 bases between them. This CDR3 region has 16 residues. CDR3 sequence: CASGLVGVRGRETQYF. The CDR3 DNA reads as TGTGCTAGTGGTTTGGTAGGAGTTAGGGGTAGAGAGACCCAGTACTTC.

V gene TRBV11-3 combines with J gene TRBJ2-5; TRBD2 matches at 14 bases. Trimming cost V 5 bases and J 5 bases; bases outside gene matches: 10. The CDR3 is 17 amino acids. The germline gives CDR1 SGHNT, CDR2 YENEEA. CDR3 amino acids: CASSPGLAGEVGETQYF. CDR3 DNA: TGTGCCAGCAGCCCGGGACTAGCGGGAGAGGTGGGCGAGACCCAGTACTTC.

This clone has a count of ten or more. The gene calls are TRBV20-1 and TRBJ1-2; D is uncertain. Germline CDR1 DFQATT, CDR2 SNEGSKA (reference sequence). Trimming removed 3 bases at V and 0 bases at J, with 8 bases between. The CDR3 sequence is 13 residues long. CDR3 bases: TGCAGTGCTAGTGTCAGAACTAACTATGGCTACACCTTC. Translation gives CSASVRTNYGYTF.

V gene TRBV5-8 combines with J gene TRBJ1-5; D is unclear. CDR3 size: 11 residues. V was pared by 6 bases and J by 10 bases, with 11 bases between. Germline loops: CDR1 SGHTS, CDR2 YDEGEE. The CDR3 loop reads CASTNRGPQHF. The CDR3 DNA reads TGTGCCAGCACCAACCGGGGTCCCCAGCATTTT. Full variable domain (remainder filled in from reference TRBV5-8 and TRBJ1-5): EAGVTQSPTHLIKTRGQQATLRCSPISGHTSVYWYQQALGLGLQFLLWYDEGEERNRGNFPPRFSGRQFPNYSSELNVNALELEDSALYLCASTNRGPQHFGDGTRLSIL.

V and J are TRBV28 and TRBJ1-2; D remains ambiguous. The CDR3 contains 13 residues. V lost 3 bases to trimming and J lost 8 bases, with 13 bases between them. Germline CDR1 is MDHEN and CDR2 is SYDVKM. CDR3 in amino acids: CASSLGEPNGYTF. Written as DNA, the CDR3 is TGTGCCAGCAGTTTGGGAGAACCAAACGGCTACACCTTC.